This T cell receptor beta chain was recorded in a study of T-cell reconstitution after alpha-beta-depleted transplantation in children (dated by TCRdb to the mid-2010s). For context, the study as a whole: Using TCR repertoire profiling, the study quantitatively followed how T-cell immune reconstitution unfolded in children after TCRalphabeta/CD19-depleted allogeneic hematopoietic cell transplantation.

The research as a whole found: The frequencies of hyperexpanded clones fell over the following months, and after one year, T-cell counts and TCRbeta diversity were mostly attributed to newly produced T cells. In some patients, the high TCRbeta diversity seen at day 60 was put down to recipient T cells and intrathymic progenitors that had survived conditioning. Apparently early alphabetaT-cell count recovery about two months after transplant reportedly relied on only several hundred rapidly expanded clones derived from non-depleted graft cells.

Per the publication, the treatment or condition label means: allogeneic hematopoietic cell transplantation with graft depleted of TCRalphabeta T cells and CD19 B cells. The children who served as transplant recipients had been given grafts of TCRalphabeta/CD19-depleted allogeneic hematopoietic cells. Libraries were built with PCR. Instrument on record: Illumina HiSeq 2500. TCR library preparation used molecular barcoding, with unique molecular identifiers applied to normalize quantification of the TCRbeta repertoire. Using fastp trimming at Q25 and MiXCR clonotype assembly, TCRdb reanalyzed the public sequencing data and kept in-frame beta chains. Rows are combined by CDR3 protein, so each entry shows the most common genes and DNA. In all, the sample holds approximately 190,000 distinct CDR3 sequences, and roughly 6.3% of those were seen once. Together, the top ten hold about 5% of the sample. On this clonotype itself: Its binding antigen is unknown. This could be a read error, since a much larger clone is one nucleotide away.

This sample comprised PBMCs, obtained before TCRalphabeta/CD19-depleted stem cell transplant. This TCR derives from a girl under three years old with combined immunodeficiency, due to receive a stem cell transplant.

The sequenced DNA: TGCACCGGGGGTGAGGGTTTCTATGGCTACACCTTC. Translated, this gives CTGGEGFYGYTF. Recombination connected TRBV29-1 to TRBJ1-2; the D segment could be TRBD1, given 5 matching bases. CDR3 length: 12 amino acids, cysteine to phenylalanine. Just the 36-base CDR3 DNA is kept, in frame starting at base 1. The germline V gene sets CDR1 to SQVTM and CDR2 to ANQGSEA.